This TCR beta chain appears in the sequencing data of a study of OX40 agonist ivuxolimab in advanced cancers. The V end was cut by 4 bases, the J end by 3 bases, with 14 bases between. The CDR3 consists of 14 residues. Germline CDR1 and CDR2: SGHNT and YYREEE (reference sequence). Generated by immunoSEQ multiplex PCR, the TCRdb table keeps only in-frame clones and is missing some. Of 21,000 or so clones listed, around 79% are singletons. Source: CD4+ or CD8+ T cells sorted from blood, taken in a trial of the OX40 agonist ivuxolimab. The receptor comes from an adult with an advanced solid tumor such as melanoma, head and neck, liver or kidney cancer. This chain connects TRBV5-4 to TRBJ2-7; TRBD2 might be the D (6 bases). The DNA of the CDR3 is TGTGCCAGCAGCCAGCAAGAGGGAGGCTACGAGCAGTACTTC. It specifies CASSQQEGGYEQYF.